The entry below gives a single T cell receptor beta chain sequence along with its context. Its antigen is currently unknown. The data originate from a study of cytomegalovirus exposure and HLA in healthy donors. Notes on the study in general: Researchers counted some 150 TCR beta chains as cytomegalovirus-associated.

The protocol was immunoSEQ multiplex PCR, while the TCRdb copy is restricted to in-frame clones and leaves out a portion. The table has more than 130,000 clones, roughly 88% seen once; the top ten hold around 8%. This CDR3 contains 13 residues. Germline V gives CDR1 MNHEY, CDR2 SMNVEV (reference sequence). Deletions cut 3 bases from V and 7 bases from J, with 12 bases between. Material: PBMCs. The TCR originated in a woman aged 18-30 years in good health and CMV-seropositive. This chain uses TRBV27 with TRBJ1-1; maybe TRBD1 (5 bases). The CDR3 DNA reads TGTGCCAGCAGTTTCGGGAGGGGAGGTGAAGCTTTCTTT. This gives the protein CASSFGRGGEAFF.